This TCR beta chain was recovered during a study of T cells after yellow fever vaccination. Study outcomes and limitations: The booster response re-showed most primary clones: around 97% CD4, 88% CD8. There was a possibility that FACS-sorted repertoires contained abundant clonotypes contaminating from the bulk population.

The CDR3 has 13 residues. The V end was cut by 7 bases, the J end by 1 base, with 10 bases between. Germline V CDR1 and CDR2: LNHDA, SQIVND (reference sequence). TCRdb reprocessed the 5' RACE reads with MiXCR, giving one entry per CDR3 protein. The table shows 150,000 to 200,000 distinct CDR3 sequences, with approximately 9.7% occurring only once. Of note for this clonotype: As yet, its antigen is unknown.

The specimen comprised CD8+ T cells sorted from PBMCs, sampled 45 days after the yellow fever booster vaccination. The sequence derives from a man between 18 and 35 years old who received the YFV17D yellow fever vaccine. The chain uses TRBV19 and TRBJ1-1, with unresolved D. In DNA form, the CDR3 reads TGTGCCAGTACTACGTCAGGGAACACTGAAGCTTTCTTT. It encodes CASTTSGNTEAFF.